The clone carrying this T cell receptor (beta chain) was seen many times. The sample is drawn from a study of T cells in Graves' hyperthyroidism and ophthalmopathy. Amplification of TCR beta CDR3 regions used RNA as the template. Carried out on the TCR CDR3, a first-round RT-PCR used the HTBI primer set. TCRdb re-called the multiplex PCR reads with MiXCR, one entry per CDR3 protein. Of approximately 740,000 distinct CDR3 sequences in the sample, approximately 15% were seen once. The clonotype comes from a woman aged 18-29 years with Graves' hyperthyroidism. The sample was blood.

CDR3 in amino acids: CASSHGDSRNQPQHF. The CDR3, as DNA: TGCGCCAGCAGCCATGGGGACTCGAGAAATCAGCCCCAGCATTTT. This rearrangement joins TRBV4-1 to TRBJ1-5; tentatively, D is TRBD1 (5 bases). Germline V lookup: CDR1 MGHRA, CDR2 YSYEKL. V lost 3 bases and J 4 bases, leaving 13 bases between the germline ends. The CDR3 totals 15 residues.